What follows are 4 T cell receptor beta chains derived from one specimen sequenced in a study of cytomegalovirus exposure and HLA in healthy donors. PCR was performed using 60 Vbeta and 13 Jbeta primers. Assay: immunoSEQ multiplex PCR; the TCRdb copy retains only in-frame clones and omits some. The sample shows over 200,000 clones, almost 80% of them seen only once. The material sequenced was PBMCs. Source of these receptors: a male donor in good health and CMV-seronegative.

This rearrangement joins TRBV12-5 to TRBJ2-3; the match to TRBD1 covers 7 bases. Per the germline V gene, CDR1 is LGHNT and CDR2 is FRNRAP. This CDR3 region has 16 residues. The ends lost 2 bases at V and 3 bases at J; junction bases unmatched: 8. This CDR3 is CASGLQTGVRTDTQYF. The CDR3 region has the DNA TGTGCTAGTGGTTTGCAAACAGGGGTAAGGACAGATACGCAGTATTTT.

V is TRBV27 and J is TRBJ1-4; D gene unclear. The CDR3 has 14 residues. The V end was cut by 5 bases, the J end by 2 bases, with 9 bases between. CDR1 and CDR2 (germline): MNHEY, SMNVEV (reference sequence). The CDR3 loop reads CASSPRDTNEKLFF. In nucleotides, the CDR3 is TGTGCCAGCAGTCCGAGGGATACTAATGAAAAACTGTTTTTT.

This clone has only one observation. This chain connects TRBV11-2 to TRBJ1-3; 10 bases agree with TRBD1. The CDR3 sequence is 18 residues long. The V and J ends lost 6 bases and 0 bases, in that order; junction bases with no gene match: 11. Germline loops: CDR1 SGHAT, CDR2 FQNNGV. Here the CDR3 reads CASRQPGQGTNSGNTIYF. The CDR3 DNA sequence: TGTGCCAGCAGACAGCCGGGACAGGGGACGAACTCTGGAAACACCATATATTTT.

This chain connects TRBV27 to TRBJ2-5; D is undetermined. The J call is in doubt because the DNA end fits TRBJ2-7 better. The CDR3 contains 11 residues. Germline V lookup: CDR1 MNHEY, CDR2 SMNVEV (reference sequence). The CDR3 loop reads CASSSIYEQYF. For the CDR3, the DNA is TGTGCCAGCAGTTCAATTTACGAGCAGTACTTC.